This T cell receptor (beta chain) was retrieved from a study of OX40 agonist ivuxolimab in advanced cancers. Clones were sequenced by immunoSEQ multiplex PCR, and TCRdb holds only the in-frame ones, with some missing. The sample consists of about 61,000 clones, 86% of them appearing once. Study-level points and caveats: Partial responders at 0.1-3.0 mg/kg had among the lowest clonal expansion. The expanded peripheral T cells' antigen specificity was not determined.

On this clone itself: The antigen remains unidentified.

The clonotype was recovered from an adult with an advanced solid tumor such as melanoma, head and neck, liver or kidney cancer. Sequenced material: CD4+ or CD8+ T cells sorted from blood, taken in a trial of the OX40 agonist ivuxolimab.

This CDR3 reads CASSFVDATQYF. CDR3 coding DNA: TGTGCCAGCAGCTTCGTCGACGCCACGCAGTATTTT. The chain carries TRBV5-6 and TRBJ2-3; D is uncertain. This CDR3 comprises 12 residues. Germline-derived CDR1 and CDR2 are SGHDT and YYEEEE. The V end lost 2 bases, the J end lost 9 bases, and 10 bases lay between the germline ends.